A selection of T cell receptor beta chains follows, all from one sample in a study of shared clonotypes between healthy human individuals. Sequenced by immunoSEQ multiplex PCR; TCRdb stores in-frame clones only, minus some. The profile shows over a million clones, 95% to 99% of them singletons. Specimen: naive CD4+ T cells sorted from blood. The receptors here all came from a man aged 25-45 years in good health. Both conserved end residues are part of each CDR3. The D gene is left open where the match is weak. Clone size is stated in some rows and not others, as once, few, many or a class when expanded.

v_gene	j_gene	abundance	d_gene	CDR3aa	CDR3nt
TRBV6-1	TRBJ1-1	-	-	CASSDGVGDTEAFF	TGTGCCAGCAGTGATGGGGTAGGGGATACTGAAGCTTTCTTT
TRBV29-1	TRBJ2-1	-	-	CSVRGAAEQFF	TGCAGCGTGCGTGGGGCAGCTGAGCAGTTCTTC
TRBV18	TRBJ2-7	once	TRBD2	CASSPSASGRAKEQYF	TGTGCCAGCTCACCCTCGGCCAGCGGGAGGGCCAAGGAGCAGTACTTC
TRBV5-1	TRBJ2-3	-	-	CASSVGAYLTDTQYF	TGCGCCAGCAGCGTAGGGGCCTACCTCACAGATACGCAGTATTTT
TRBV6-1	TRBJ1-2	-	-	CASSVGYGYTF	TGTGCCAGCAGTGTAGGGTATGGCTACACCTTC
TRBV28	TRBJ1-5	-	TRBD1	CASSPRGGTGANQPQHF	TGTGCCAGCAGTCCCCGGGGTGGTACAGGGGCCAATCAGCCCCAGCATTTT
TRBV25-1	TRBJ1-1	-	-	CASRDPLSRRVFF	TGTGCCAGCAGGGACCCACTTTCCCGGCGTGTTTTCTTT
TRBV6-1	TRBJ1-5	-	-	CASSEAQGGFKSNQPQHF	TGTGCCAGCAGTGAAGCGCAGGGTGGATTTAAGAGCAATCAGCCCCAGCATTTT
TRBV4-2	TRBJ1-4	-	TRBD1	CASSHDGRGSEKLFF	TGTGCCAGCAGCCACGATGGCAGGGGGTCTGAAAAACTGTTTTTT
TRBV28	TRBJ1-2	-	TRBD1	CASSSAGGLIYGYTF	TGTGCCAGCAGTTCTGCAGGGGGTTTAATCTATGGCTACACCTTC
TRBV15	TRBJ2-3	once	-	CARTHTDTQYF	TGTGCCAGGACACACACAGATACGCAGTATTTT
TRBV30	TRBJ2-1	-	TRBD2	CAWSVSSGLYNEQFF	TGTGCCTGGAGTGTATCTAGCGGACTCTACAATGAGCAGTTCTTC
TRBV7-2	TRBJ2-7	-	TRBD2	CASSLVAGVYEQYF	TGTGCCAGCAGCTTAGTAGCGGGAGTGTACGAGCAGTACTTC